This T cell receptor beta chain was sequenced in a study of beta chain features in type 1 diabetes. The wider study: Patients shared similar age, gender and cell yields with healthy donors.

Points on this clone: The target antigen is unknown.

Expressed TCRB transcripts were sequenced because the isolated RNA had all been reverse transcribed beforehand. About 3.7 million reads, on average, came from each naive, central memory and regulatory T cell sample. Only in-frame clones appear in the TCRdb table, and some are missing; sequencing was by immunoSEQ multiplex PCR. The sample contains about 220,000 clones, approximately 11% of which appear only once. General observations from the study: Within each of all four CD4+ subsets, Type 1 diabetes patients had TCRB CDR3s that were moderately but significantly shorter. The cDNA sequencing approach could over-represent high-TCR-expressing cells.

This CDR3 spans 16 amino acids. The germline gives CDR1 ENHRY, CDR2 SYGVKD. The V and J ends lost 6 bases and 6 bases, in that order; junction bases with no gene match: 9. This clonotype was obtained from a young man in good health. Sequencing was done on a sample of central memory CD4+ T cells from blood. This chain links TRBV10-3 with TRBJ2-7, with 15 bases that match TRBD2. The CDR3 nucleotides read TGTGCCATCAGACCGGGACTAGCGGGAGGAATGGCCGAGCAGTACTTC. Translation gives CAIRPGLAGGMAEQYF.